This T cell receptor beta chain was documented in a study of technical replicates of blood from several donors. The CDR3 spans 14 residues. With 4 bases clipped from V and 7 bases from J, the junction kept 9 bases outside the gene matches. Germline CDR1 MDHEN, CDR2 SYDVKM. Assay: immunoSEQ multiplex PCR; the TCRdb copy retains only in-frame clones and omits some. Here the sample spans more than 11,000 clones, roughly 80% being singletons. The V and J genes are TRBV28 and TRBJ2-7; 8 bases line up with TRBD2. The TCR was taken from a human donor in good health. The sequencing sample was made of PBMCs. The CDR3 sequence: CASSSPAGVGEQYF. CDR3 nucleotide sequence: TGTGCCAGCAGTTCCCCAGCGGGAGTGGGGGAGCAGTACTTC.